Detailed here is one T cell receptor (beta chain). This clonotype has more than one count but fewer than ten. Its target antigen remains unknown. No per-base quality is available; no much larger clone lies one base away. The data belong to a study of blood T cells in healthy people across ages (dated by TCRdb to the mid-2010s). About the full investigation: In model experiments, template switching captured roughly one uniquely barcoded TCR beta cDNA molecule for every two T cells. The study measured age-related changes in TCR beta repertoire diversity using deep sequencing normalized with unique cDNA molecular identifiers. The donors were split into four age groups: young (average 16 years), middle-aged (about 40), aged (approximately 60) and long-lived (over 75). To avoid experimental bias, donors of different ages were spread randomly across the sequencing lanes. The study analyzed two additional independent replicas of 1 million unique cDNA reads from the same blood draw for two donors, one aged 18 to 30 and one aged 80 or older.

Overall study results and their limits: As age increased, observed TCR beta diversity per million T cells dropped in a roughly linear way, and a significant reduction was already evident by age around 41. There was a strong correlation between observed TCR beta diversity and the percentage of naive T cells measured by flow cytometry. Because the CMV infection status of the donors was unknown, age-related changes in expanded clonotypes may potentially have been confounded. Conclusive comparison of naive and antigen-experienced compartments was prevented by the profiling of bulk unsorted PBMCs. The long-lived group showed more naive CD4+ T cells, fewer expanded clones and increased TCR diversity than the aged group, suggesting age selection. Estimates of total diversity based on one million sequenced T cells were regarded as lower bounds and as underestimates.

The CDR3 spans 16 residues, from the cysteine through the phenylalanine. The kept DNA is CDR3 alone, 48 bases in frame from the first base. CDR1 SGHKS and CDR2 YYEKEE were looked up in the germline V gene (reference sequence). V is trimmed back by 1 base and J by 1 base, and the junction contains 7 bases that no gene match accounts for. Preparation of the library involved 5' RACE. Data came from an Illumina HiSeq 2500. A second PCR of about 6 to 11 cycles was run with a J-beta primer mix and a sample-barcoded 5' primer. A template-switch 5' adaptor carrying 12 random nucleotides introduced a unique molecular identifier onto each TCR beta cDNA molecule. At least 2.5 million CDR3-containing paired-end reads were obtained from each sample. All of the RNA was converted into first-strand cDNA using the Mint cDNA synthesis kit, with a TRBC-specific oligonucleotide serving as the primer. Following uracil-DNA glycosylase treatment, a first 18-cycle PCR with universal primers M1SS and BC2_uni_R was performed on all cDNA. In the source study's methods: Normalization of each sample was performed by random selection of 1 million high-quality reads, each carrying a distinct molecular identifier. Instead of being binned into consensus sequences, reads that shared molecular identifiers were thrown out. MiTCR, with a Q25 quality threshold and the strictest error-elimination algorithm, was used for CDR3 identification, clonotype clustering and error correction. A nonparametric unseen species model using Euler transformation provided a lower-bound estimate of total TCR beta diversity. TCRdb reworked the public reads: Q25 trimming with fastp, MiXCR clone assembly, productive beta chains retained. For every CDR3 protein sequence, its rows merge into one entry that carries the most common genes and DNA. TCRdb, not the original authors, processed these V and J calls. The sample contains more than 500,000 distinct CDR3 sequences, about 26% of them found a single time. In total, the top ten clones hold less than 20% of the sample.

Donors were under 40 systemically healthy Caucasian individuals from Russia aged roughly 6 to 90 years. Approximately 9 milliliters of peripheral blood were collected from each donor into EDTA-treated Vacutainer tubes. Ficoll-Paque density-gradient centrifugation was used to isolate PBMCs, with at least 6.5 million per sample. Total RNA was extracted from PBMCs with Trizol reagent, with at least 5.5 micrograms obtained per sample. The percentages of naive CD45RAhigh/CD27high T cells were determined by flow cytometry on a PBMC aliquot from every donor. Sequencing was carried out using blood. The sequence was obtained from a woman aged 70-85 years in good health. This sequence uses TRBV5-5 and TRBJ1-2; 7 central bases correspond to TRBD1. At the DNA level, the sequence is TGTGCCAGCAGCTTGTTAACGGGACAGTATAACTATGGCTACACCTTC. Translated, this gives CASSLLTGQYNYGYTF. Reference TRBV5-5 and TRBJ1-2 genes cover what lies past the CDR3, so the full variable domain is DAGVTQSPTHLIKTRGQQVTLRCSPISGHKSVSWYQQVLGQGPQFIFQYYEKEERGRGNFPDRFSARQFPNYSSELNVNALLLGDSALYLCASSLLTGQYNYGYTFGSGTRLTVV.